The 8 T cell receptor beta chains below all came from one sample that was sequenced in a study of blood T cell repertoires in COVID-19. Clones were read by immunoSEQ multiplex PCR, and TCRdb kept only the in-frame ones, dropping some. The repertoire holds some 240,000 clones, with around nine tenths as singletons. The sequenced sample was peripheral blood. Receptor source: a man in his sixties who had recovered from COVID-19.

This chain joins TRBV7-9 and TRBJ1-2; TRBD1 aligns across 8 bases. The CDR3 covers 12 residues. Germline V gene lookup returns CDR1 SEHNR and CDR2 FQNEAQ (reference sequence). V shed 8 bases and J 8 bases; nucleotides not matched to a gene: 7. The CDR3 nucleotides are TGTGCCAGCGACAGGGGACGATTCGGCTACACCTTC. Translated: CASDRGRFGYTF.

This rearrangement joins TRBV3-1 (or the pseudogene TRBV3-2) to TRBJ2-7, with a possible D match to TRBD2 (5 bases). Looked up from germline, CDR1 is LGHDT and CDR2 is YNNKEL (reference sequence). The CDR3 has 13 amino acids. V shed 5 bases and J shed 2 bases, with 10 bases lying between them. The CDR3 DNA reads TGTGCCAGCAGCTTTTCCGGGACCTACGAGCAGTACTTC. Protein sequence: CASSFSGTYEQYF.

This rearrangement joins TRBV5-8 to TRBJ2-7; 13 nucleotides line up with TRBD2. The CDR3 is 16 amino acids. Germline V gene sequence: CDR1 SGHTS, CDR2 YDEGEE. With V trimmed by 4 bases and J by 4 bases, 8 bases remained unmatched. CDR3 nucleotide sequence: TGTGCCAGCAGCCCACCGGGACTAGCGGGGAAGTACGAGCAGTACTTC. It is translated as CASSPPGLAGKYEQYF.

The chain has TRBV13 and TRBJ1-6; D perhaps matches TRBD1 (5 bases). Germline values: CDR1 PRHDT, CDR2 FYEKMQ (reference sequence). This CDR3 has 15 amino acids. V dropped 3 bases and J dropped 14 bases, with 20 bases sitting between them. The CDR3 DNA reads TGTGCCAGCAGCTTGTCGGGACTCCAGGCTACGACCCTCCACTTT. It specifies CASSLSGLQATTLHF.

This chain connects TRBV6-5 to TRBJ2-7; 9 bases match TRBD1. Trimming at V came to 2 bases and at J to 7 bases, leaving 9 bases not matched to a gene. The CDR3 is 15 residues long. Germline V gives CDR1 MNHEY, CDR2 SVGAGI. The DNA of the CDR3 is TGTGCCAGCAGTTACAAGCTCGGGACAGGGCAAGAGCAGTACTTC. This gives the protein CASSYKLGTGQEQYF.

The gene calls are TRBV7-8 and TRBJ2-3, with 13 bases identical to TRBD2. The CDR3 extends over 17 amino acids. Germline trimming cut 5 bases from V and 7 bases from J; bases unmatched to any gene: 12. Germline CDR1 and CDR2: SGHVS and FQNEAQ. CDR3 protein: CASSLRLAGGPQNTQYF. CDR3 sequence (DNA): TGTGCCAGCAGCCTACGACTAGCGGGAGGCCCACAAAATACGCAGTATTTT.

J is TRBJ1-1 and V is TRBV19; the D is unclear. Trimming shortened V by 7 bases and J by 4 bases, and 19 bases separated the two germline ends. Per the germline V gene, CDR1 is LNHDA and CDR2 is SQIVND (reference sequence). The CDR3 is made up of 15 amino acids. Here the CDR3 DNA reads TGTGCCAGTAATTTGCGAACGGGGAGCACCACTGAAGCTTTCTTT. This encodes CASNLRTGSTTEAFF.

The chain couples TRBV19 to TRBJ2-7; 7 nucleotides align to TRBD2. Germline V gene sequence: CDR1 LNHDA, CDR2 SQIVND (reference sequence). With 5 bases clipped from V and 6 bases from J, the junction kept 10 bases outside the gene matches. CDR3 length: 14 amino acids. This CDR3 is CASSPWGGVVEQYF. The CDR3 nucleotides are TGTGCCAGTAGTCCCTGGGGAGGGGTGGTCGAGCAGTACTTC.